The 10 T cell receptor beta chains given below trace back to one sample, sequenced in a study of T cell clones after liver transplantation. Generated by immunoSEQ multiplex PCR, the TCRdb table keeps only in-frame clones and is missing some. The sample consists of about 51,000 clones, roughly 90% of them appearing once. Sequenced material: CD8+ T cells from blood, taken 12 months after liver transplant. These receptors came from a human patient who received a liver transplant. The T cells may come from the graft donor.

This clone was seen just once. The chain is built from TRBV5-5 and TRBJ1-1; the D is unclear. There are 12 residues in the CDR3. Per germline, CDR1 SGHKS and CDR2 YYEKEE (reference sequence). The V end lost 4 bases, the J end lost 1 base, and 5 bases lay between the germline ends. CDR3 in DNA: TGTGCCAGCAGCCCCTCGAACACTGAAGCTTTCTTT. This gives the protein CASSPSNTEAFF.

The chain couples TRBV6-5 to TRBJ2-1; D might be TRBD1 (6 bases). This CDR3 contains 13 residues. In germline, CDR1 is MNHEY, CDR2 SVGAGI. The V end lost 5 bases, the J end lost 7 bases, and 12 bases lay between the germline ends. The CDR3 here is CASSIGQRNEQFF. CDR3 nucleotides: TGTGCCAGCAGTATAGGACAGCGGAATGAGCAGTTCTTC.

V usage is TRBV28 and J usage is TRBJ1-3; D remains unclear. This CDR3 is 16 amino acids long. V was cut by 1 base and J by 5 bases, with 15 bases left in between. The germline V gene encodes CDR1 MDHEN and CDR2 SYDVKM. CDR3 sequence: CASSLLAPSPRNTIYF. The CDR3 region has the DNA TGTGCCAGCAGTTTATTAGCGCCCTCACCCAGAAACACCATATATTTT.

The CDR3 DNA is TGTGCCAGCAGCGTTACTAGCGGGGTTCTGCACGGGGAGCTGTTTTTT. Protein product: CASSVTSGVLHGELFF. This chain uses TRBV7-9 with TRBJ2-2; TRBD2 agrees at 10 bases. Germline trimming cut 5 bases from V and 7 bases from J; bases unmatched to any gene: 10. The CDR3 runs to 16 residues. Germline V gene sequence: CDR1 SEHNR, CDR2 FQNEAQ (reference sequence). The full variable domain, in which reference TRBV7-9 and TRBJ2-2 provide the parts outside the CDR3, is DTGVSQNPRHKITKRGQNVTFRCDPISEHNRLYWYRQTLGQGPEFLTYFQNEAQLEKSRLLSDRFSAERPKGSFSTLEIQRTEQGDSAMYLCASSVTSGVLHGELFFGEGSRLTVL.

The rearrangement links TRBV7-8 to TRBJ1-2, with D perhaps TRBD1 (6 bases). The CDR3 has 16 residues. V lost 2 bases, J lost 4 bases, and 17 bases lay in between. From germline, CDR1 is SGHVS and CDR2 FQNEAQ. CDR3 protein: CASSLTPGTPVYGYTF. The CDR3 nucleotides are TGTGCCAGCAGCTTAACCCCCGGGACACCCGTCTATGGCTACACCTTC.

The genes are TRBV19 and TRBJ2-7; 8 nucleotides align to TRBD2. The CDR3 length is 14 residues. Losses at the gene ends were 7 bases for V and 6 bases for J; bases not matched to a gene: 11. Per the germline V gene, CDR1 is LNHDA and CDR2 is SQIVND (reference sequence). CDR3 sequence: CASTPAAGVGEQYF. The CDR3 nucleotides read TGTGCCAGTACCCCAGCAGCGGGAGTCGGCGAGCAGTACTTC.

V gene TRBV27 combines with J gene TRBJ1-1; possible D gene TRBD1, 5 bases. The CDR3 is 14 residues long. Germline assignment: CDR1 MNHEY and CDR2 SMNVEV (reference sequence). V gave up 3 bases and J gave up 3 bases, with 11 bases separating them. CDR3 sequence reads: CASSLAGGDTEAFF. The CDR3 bases are TGTGCCAGCAGTTTGGCCGGGGGGGACACTGAAGCTTTCTTT.

The chain recombines TRBV5-4 with TRBJ2-2, with TRBD2 matching 9 bases. Losses at the gene ends were 0 bases for V and 7 bases for J; bases not matched to a gene: 4. Germline V gene sequence: CDR1 SGHNT, CDR2 YYREEE (reference sequence). The CDR3 is made up of 15 amino acids. The CDR3 bases are TGTGCCAGCAGCTTGGGGACTAGCGTTCTCGGGGAGCTGTTTTTT. Encoded protein: CASSLGTSVLGELFF.

The chain has TRBV27 and TRBJ2-7, with D perhaps TRBD1 (6 bases). V was clipped by 2 bases and J by 2 bases, with 10 bases between them. CDR3 length: 14 amino acids. The germline V gene encodes CDR1 MNHEY and CDR2 SMNVEV (reference sequence). The CDR3 loop is CASSLEAGAYEQYF. CDR3 DNA sequence: TGTGCCAGCAGTTTAGAGGCAGGGGCCTACGAGCAGTACTTC.

J is TRBJ2-2 and V is TRBV11-2, with 7 bases fitting TRBD1. There are 13 residues in the CDR3. V shed 5 bases, J shed 4 bases, and the junction held 1 base outside the gene matches. Germline loops: CDR1 SGHAT, CDR2 FQNNGV. DNA of the CDR3: TGTGCCAGCAGCGGGACAGTCACCGGGGAGCTGTTTTTT. As protein: CASSGTVTGELFF.